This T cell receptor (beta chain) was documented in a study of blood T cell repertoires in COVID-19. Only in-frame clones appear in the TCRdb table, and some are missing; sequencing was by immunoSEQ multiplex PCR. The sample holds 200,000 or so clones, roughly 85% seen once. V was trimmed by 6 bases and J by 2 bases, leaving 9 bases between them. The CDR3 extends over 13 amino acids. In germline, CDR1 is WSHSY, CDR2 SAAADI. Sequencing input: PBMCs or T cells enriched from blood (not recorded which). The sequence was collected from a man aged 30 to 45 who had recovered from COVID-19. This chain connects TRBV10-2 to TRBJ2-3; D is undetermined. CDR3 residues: CASRVAVTDTQYF. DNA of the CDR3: TGCGCCAGCAGGGTGGCGGTCACAGATACGCAGTATTTT.